These T cell receptor beta chains were read from a single sample in a study of radiation and T cells in renal cell carcinoma. The protocol was immunoSEQ multiplex PCR, while the TCRdb copy is restricted to in-frame clones and leaves out a portion. The sample records fewer than 90,000 clones, roughly 85% being singletons. The sequences come from blood, collected from a patient whose treatment included radiotherapy and nephrectomy. The receptors shown here come from a woman aged 45 to 65 with renal cell carcinoma. The CDR3 runs from the conserved cysteine through the conserved F or W. A D gene is named only where the DNA matches it firmly. Size is stated for part of the rows, as once, few or many counts, or as a class when the clone is expanded.

V gene	clone size	D gene	J gene	CDR3 protein	CDR3 DNA
TRBV6-5	-	-	TRBJ1-1	CASSYLHRGEAFF	TGTGCCAGCAGTTACCTACACCGGGGCGAAGCTTTCTTT
TRBV19	-	TRBD1	TRBJ1-6	CASSITPGQQNSPLHF	TGTGCCAGTAGTATAACGCCGGGACAGCAAAATTCACCCCTCCACTTT
TRBV5-6	-	TRBD1	TRBJ2-3	CASSLYGTGVGDTQYF	TGTGCCAGCAGCCTATACGGGACAGGGGTCGGGGATACGCAGTATTTT
TRBV10-2	-	-	TRBJ1-1	CASRKGGAGDHTEAFF	TGCGCCAGCAGGAAGGGGGGCGCGGGGGATCACACTGAAGCTTTCTTT
TRBV7-9	-	-	TRBJ2-3	CATRPPQLPTQYF	TGTGCCACCAGGCCCCCACAATTGCCAACGCAGTATTTT
TRBV25-1	-	-	TRBJ2-4	CASSDPRDWAKNIQYF	TGTGCCAGCAGTGACCCCAGGGATTGGGCCAAAAACATTCAGTACTTC
TRBV14	once	-	TRBJ1-4	CASSRGLSTNEKLFF	TGTGCCAGCAGCCGTGGACTCTCAACTAATGAAAAACTGTTTTTT
TRBV9	-	TRBD2	TRBJ2-1	CASSPRVSSGRHEQFF	TGTGCCAGCAGCCCTCGAGTATCTAGCGGGAGGCATGAGCAGTTCTTC
TRBV7-9	-	-	TRBJ2-5	CASSFRGRAQETQYF	TGTGCCAGCAGCTTTAGGGGGAGGGCCCAAGAGACCCAGTACTTC
TRBV10-3	-	TRBD2	TRBJ2-5	CATLGEGETQYF	TGTGCCACCCTGGGGGAGGGAGAGACCCAGTACTTC
TRBV21-1	-	-	TRBJ2-7	CASSYQPTYEQYF	TGTGCCAGCAGCTACCAGCCTACCTACGAGCAGTACTTC
TRBV18	-	-	TRBJ1-2	CASSPRQGLRDYGYTF	TGTGCCAGCTCACCACGTCAGGGGTTAAGGGACTATGGCTACACCTTC
TRBV5-4	-	TRBD1	TRBJ2-2	CASSLEAGGPAGELFF	TGTGCCAGCAGCTTGGAGGCAGGGGGCCCCGCCGGGGAGCTGTTTTTT
TRBV5-1	-	-	TRBJ1-5	CASSFSGMNQPQHF	TGCGCCAGCAGCTTCTCAGGGATGAATCAGCCCCAGCATTTT
TRBV11-2	medium-sized	-	TRBJ2-1	CASSLEAGYNEQFF	TGTGCCAGCAGCTTAGAGGCGGGGTACAATGAGCAGTTCTTC
TRBV5-1	once	-	TRBJ1-2	CASSLAGGYTF	TGCGCCAGCAGCTTGGCAGGCGGCTACACCTTC
TRBV9	-	-	TRBJ2-1	CASSDSRGPNSYNEQFF	TGTGCCAGCAGCGATTCCCGGGGGCCCAACTCCTACAATGAGCAGTTCTTC
TRBV6-5	few	-	TRBJ1-1	CATQSPLSEAFF	TGTGCGACACAGAGCCCTCTATCCGAAGCTTTCTTT
TRBV7-8	-	-	TRBJ2-4	CASSFPFLFLAKNIQYF	TGTGCCAGCAGCTTCCCTTTCTTATTTTTAGCCAAAAACATTCAGTACTTC
TRBV19	few	TRBD1	TRBJ1-6	CATGGVDSPLHF	TGTGCCACAGGGGGCGTAGATTCACCCCTCCACTTT
TRBV29-1	-	-	TRBJ2-7	CSVEEGRGTYEQYF	TGCAGCGTTGAAGAAGGACGGGGGACCTACGAGCAGTACTTC
TRBV5-4	-	TRBD1	TRBJ2-6	CASRLQGSGANVLTF	TGTGCCAGCAGACTACAGGGGAGTGGGGCCAACGTCCTGACTTTC
TRBV6-5	-	TRBD1	TRBJ2-7	CASSYSRDRVYEQYF	TGTGCCAGCAGTTACTCTCGGGACAGGGTCTACGAGCAGTACTTC
TRBV10-2	-	TRBD1	TRBJ1-5	CASSEAGDRRKHF	TGCGCCAGCAGTGAGGCCGGGGACAGGAGGAAGCATTTT